The present entry profiles one T cell receptor beta chain with its context. Profiling relied on immunoSEQ multiplex PCR, and the TCRdb table lists in-frame clones only, not all of them. This table holds about 160,000 clones, 96% found once. The sample belongs to a study of control samples from healthy donors and cancer patients. The TCR sequence derives from a young woman in good health. Sequenced sample: blood.

The CDR3 nucleotides are TGTGCCAGCTCACCTCGGCGGGACGCTGAAGCTTTCTTT. Translating gives CASSPRRDAEAFF. The V gene is TRBV18, the J gene TRBJ1-1; D is possibly TRBD1 (5 bases). This CDR3 comprises 13 residues. Trimming cost V 3 bases and J 6 bases, with 11 bases left between them. Germline V gene lookup returns CDR1 KGHSH and CDR2 LQKENI.